A selection of T cell receptor beta chains follows, all from one sample in a study of cytomegalovirus exposure and HLA in healthy donors. Method: immunoSEQ multiplex PCR; TCRdb's copy keeps in-frame clones and lacks some. The sample carries 150,000 to 200,000 clones, around 80% recorded once. Specimen: PBMCs. The receptor source for this set is a man younger than 30 in good health and CMV-seropositive. CDR3s include the opening cysteine and the closing phenylalanine or tryptophan. Fields, in order: J gene, CDR3 length, V gene, clone size, D gene, CDR3 protein, CDR3 DNA. The D gene is left open where the match is weak. The size field is filled for only some rows; it gives once, few, many or a size class.

j_gene: TRBJ2-7; len: 12; v_gene: TRBV7-9; abundance: -; d_gene: -; CDR3aa: CASSFTGYEQYF; CDR3nt: TGTGCCAGCAGCTTTACGGGATACGAGCAGTACTTC
j_gene: TRBJ2-7; len: 14; v_gene: TRBV7-6; abundance: few; d_gene: -; CDR3aa: CASSLNDRLYEQYF; CDR3nt: TGTGCCAGCAGCTTAAATGACAGACTCTACGAGCAGTACTTC
j_gene: TRBJ1-4; len: 14; v_gene: TRBV15; abundance: few; d_gene: -; CDR3aa: CATSREFQGEKLFF; CDR3nt: TGTGCCACCAGCAGAGAGTTCCAGGGTGAAAAACTGTTTTTT
j_gene: TRBJ2-1; len: 15; v_gene: TRBV9; abundance: -; d_gene: -; CDR3aa: CASSVGGLLPNEQFF; CDR3nt: TGTGCCAGCAGCGTAGGAGGTCTTCTCCCTAATGAGCAGTTCTTC
j_gene: TRBJ2-7; len: 13; v_gene: TRBV2; abundance: -; d_gene: TRBD1; CDR3aa: CASRGTGGYEQYF; CDR3nt: TGTGCCAGCAGGGGGACAGGGGGTTACGAGCAGTACTTC
j_gene: TRBJ2-7; len: 17; v_gene: TRBV14; abundance: few; d_gene: TRBD1; CDR3aa: CASSQFSSATGEMGQYF; CDR3nt: TGTGCCAGCAGCCAATTCTCTTCCGCCACAGGGGAGATGGGGCAGTACTTC
j_gene: TRBJ2-3; len: 15; v_gene: TRBV28; abundance: -; d_gene: TRBD1; CDR3aa: CASSDRGISTDTQYF; CDR3nt: TGTGCCAGCAGCGACAGGGGAATAAGCACAGATACGCAGTATTTT
j_gene: TRBJ1-1; len: 14; v_gene: TRBV30; abundance: -; d_gene: TRBD1; CDR3aa: CAWDNRGVNTEAFF; CDR3nt: TGTGCCTGGGATAACAGGGGAGTGAACACTGAAGCTTTCTTT
j_gene: TRBJ2-1; len: 15; v_gene: TRBV7-9; abundance: -; d_gene: TRBD2; CDR3aa: CASSLGLAGHNEQFF; CDR3nt: TGTGCCAGCAGCTTGGGTCTAGCGGGGCACAATGAGCAGTTCTTC
j_gene: TRBJ2-7; len: 13; v_gene: TRBV19; abundance: few; d_gene: -; CDR3aa: CASSPRVPVEQYF; CDR3nt: TGTGCCAGTAGTCCCAGGGTTCCTGTCGAGCAGTACTTC
j_gene: TRBJ2-7; len: 14; v_gene: TRBV10-2; abundance: -; d_gene: TRBD2; CDR3aa: CASRQREASYEQYF; CDR3nt: TGCGCCAGCAGACAGCGGGAAGCGTCCTACGAGCAGTACTTC
j_gene: TRBJ2-7; len: 15; v_gene: TRBV2; abundance: once; d_gene: -; CDR3aa: CASSERWTPNYEQYF; CDR3nt: TGTGCCAGCAGTGAAAGGTGGACTCCAAACTACGAGCAGTACTTC
j_gene: TRBJ2-1; len: 16; v_gene: TRBV4-1; abundance: -; d_gene: -; CDR3aa: CASSQVRVSSYNEQFF; CDR3nt: TGCGCCAGCAGCCAAGTTCGAGTGAGCTCCTACAATGAGCAGTTCTTC
j_gene: TRBJ2-7; len: 13; v_gene: TRBV13; abundance: -; d_gene: -; CDR3aa: CASSAGSTKEQYF; CDR3nt: TGTGCCAGCAGCGCAGGGTCTACGAAGGAGCAGTACTTC
j_gene: TRBJ1-1; len: 12; v_gene: TRBV29-1; abundance: -; d_gene: TRBD1; CDR3aa: CSVGQTGGEAFF; CDR3nt: TGCAGCGTTGGACAGACAGGGGGTGAAGCTTTCTTT
j_gene: TRBJ2-3; len: 16; v_gene: TRBV14; abundance: -; d_gene: TRBD2; CDR3aa: CASSQVAGEVADTQYF; CDR3nt: TGTGCCAGCAGCCAGGTAGCGGGGGAGGTGGCAGATACGCAGTATTTT
j_gene: TRBJ2-3; len: 15; v_gene: TRBV21-1; abundance: -; d_gene: -; CDR3aa: CASSKDRGKGNTQYF; CDR3nt: TGTGCCAGCAGCAAAGACAGGGGAAAGGGTAATACGCAGTATTTT
j_gene: TRBJ1-2; len: 12; v_gene: TRBV27; abundance: -; d_gene: -; CDR3aa: CASSLKPHDLTF; CDR3nt: TGTGCCAGCAGTTTAAAGCCGCACGATCTCACCTTC
j_gene: TRBJ1-4; len: 16; v_gene: TRBV6-1; abundance: -; d_gene: TRBD1; CDR3aa: CASSDGDRPPYEKLFF; CDR3nt: TGTGCCAGCAGTGACGGGGACAGGCCCCCGTATGAAAAACTGTTTTTT
j_gene: TRBJ1-3; len: 13; v_gene: TRBV30; abundance: -; d_gene: -; CDR3aa: CAWSSGSGNTIYF; CDR3nt: TGTGCCTGGAGTTCGGGGTCCGGAAACACCATATATTTT
j_gene: TRBJ2-7; len: 16; v_gene: TRBV10-3; abundance: -; d_gene: TRBD2; CDR3aa: CAISESLAGELGEQYF; CDR3nt: TGTGCCATCAGTGAGTCGTTAGCGGGAGAATTAGGCGAGCAGTACTTC
j_gene: TRBJ2-7; len: 16; v_gene: TRBV4-1; abundance: -; d_gene: -; CDR3aa: CASSQAAGGAPYEQYF; CDR3nt: TGCGCCAGCAGCCAAGCGGCCGGGGGAGCCCCCTACGAGCAGTACTTC
j_gene: TRBJ2-3; len: 15; v_gene: TRBV27; abundance: few; d_gene: -; CDR3aa: CASRLQGYSINTQYF; CDR3nt: TGTGCCAGCAGGCTACAGGGATATTCCATCAATACGCAGTATTTT
j_gene: TRBJ2-7; len: 15; v_gene: TRBV14; abundance: -; d_gene: TRBD2; CDR3aa: CASSQILAGVHEQYF; CDR3nt: TGTGCCAGCAGCCAGATACTAGCGGGAGTACACGAGCAGTACTTC
j_gene: TRBJ2-7; len: 17; v_gene: TRBV11-2; abundance: once; d_gene: TRBD1; CDR3aa: CASSLDSRTGKLYEQYF; CDR3nt: TGTGCCAGCAGCTTAGATTCGAGGACAGGTAAATTATACGAGCAGTACTTC
j_gene: TRBJ2-7; len: 16; v_gene: TRBV5-1; abundance: -; d_gene: TRBD2; CDR3aa: CASSYEPGLAPYEQYF; CDR3nt: TGCGCCAGCAGCTACGAACCGGGACTAGCTCCCTACGAGCAGTACTTC
j_gene: TRBJ2-7; len: 16; v_gene: TRBV7-2; abundance: -; d_gene: TRBD1; CDR3aa: CASSYIFRDRSNEQYF; CDR3nt: TGTGCCAGCAGTTATATTTTCCGGGACAGGAGTAACGAGCAGTACTTC
j_gene: TRBJ1-1; len: 16; v_gene: TRBV7-6; abundance: -; d_gene: TRBD1; CDR3aa: CASSRPTGLPNTEAFF; CDR3nt: TGTGCCAGCAGCCGACCGACAGGGCTTCCGAACACTGAAGCTTTCTTT
j_gene: TRBJ2-1; len: 14; v_gene: TRBV6-1; abundance: -; d_gene: -; CDR3aa: CASTQGMVYNEQFF; CDR3nt: TGTGCCAGTACACAGGGTATGGTCTACAATGAGCAGTTCTTC
j_gene: TRBJ1-5; len: 16; v_gene: TRBV18; abundance: few; d_gene: TRBD1; CDR3aa: CASSPQGARGQQPQHF; CDR3nt: TGTGCCAGCTCACCGCAGGGGGCGCGGGGTCAGCAGCCCCAGCATTTT
j_gene: TRBJ2-7; len: 15; v_gene: TRBV7-9; abundance: -; d_gene: TRBD2; CDR3aa: CASSLQREGRREQYF; CDR3nt: TGTGCCAGCAGCTTACAGCGGGAGGGCCGGCGCGAGCAGTACTTC
j_gene: TRBJ2-2; len: 17; v_gene: TRBV7-7; abundance: -; d_gene: -; CDR3aa: CASSLEAKGDSTGELFF; CDR3nt: TGTGCTAGCAGCTTAGAAGCTAAGGGGGATTCGACCGGGGAGCTGTTTTTT
j_gene: TRBJ2-3; len: 16; v_gene: TRBV7-9; abundance: -; d_gene: TRBD2; CDR3aa: CASSLSLAGRTDTQYF; CDR3nt: TGTGCCAGCAGCTTATCACTAGCGGGTCGCACAGATACGCAGTATTTT
j_gene: TRBJ2-1; len: 21; v_gene: TRBV15; abundance: -; d_gene: TRBD1; CDR3aa: CATSRDLKDREFIGSYNEQFF; CDR3nt: TGCGCCACCAGCAGAGATTTGAAGGACAGGGAATTTATAGGGTCCTACAATGAGCAGTTCTTC
j_gene: TRBJ2-1; len: 12; v_gene: TRBV6-6; abundance: -; d_gene: -; CDR3aa: CATFNQEGEQFF; CDR3nt: TGTGCCACCTTCAATCAGGAGGGTGAGCAGTTCTTC
j_gene: TRBJ2-7; len: 15; v_gene: TRBV4-1; abundance: -; d_gene: TRBD1; CDR3aa: CASSQGAGGLGEQYF; CDR3nt: TGCGCCAGCAGCCAAGGGGCAGGGGGCCTCGGGGAGCAGTACTTC
j_gene: TRBJ1-3; len: 11; v_gene: TRBV2; abundance: -; d_gene: -; CDR3aa: CASSLGNTIYF; CDR3nt: TGTGCCAGCAGTTTAGGAAACACCATATATTTT
j_gene: TRBJ2-1; len: 16; v_gene: TRBV7-3; abundance: -; d_gene: -; CDR3aa: CASSRSVGSSYNEQFF; CDR3nt: TGTGCCAGCAGCCGGTCGGTGGGGAGCTCCTACAATGAGCAGTTCTTC
j_gene: TRBJ2-1; len: 14; v_gene: TRBV5-1; abundance: -; d_gene: -; CDR3aa: CASRLGGSYNEQFF; CDR3nt: TGCGCCAGCAGACTAGGGGGCTCCTACAATGAGCAGTTCTTC
j_gene: TRBJ2-7; len: 14; v_gene: TRBV28; abundance: -; d_gene: TRBD1; CDR3aa: CAASKDRDPYEQYF; CDR3nt: TGTGCCGCCAGCAAGGACAGGGACCCCTACGAGCAGTACTTC
j_gene: TRBJ1-2; len: 15; v_gene: TRBV19; abundance: -; d_gene: TRBD1; CDR3aa: CASSFFQGAQYGYTF; CDR3nt: TGTGCCAGTAGTTTCTTCCAGGGGGCACAGTATGGCTACACCTTC
j_gene: TRBJ2-3; len: 14; v_gene: TRBV28; abundance: few; d_gene: -; CDR3aa: CASSFSLASDTQYF; CDR3nt: TGTGCCAGCAGTTTCAGTCTAGCGTCAGATACGCAGTATTTT
j_gene: TRBJ2-3; len: 16; v_gene: TRBV25-1; abundance: -; d_gene: -; CDR3aa: CASSEPGLGATDTQYF; CDR3nt: TGTGCCAGCAGTGAGCCAGGACTGGGAGCCACAGATACGCAGTATTTT
j_gene: TRBJ2-4; len: 13; v_gene: TRBV25-1; abundance: -; d_gene: -; CDR3aa: CASSFGAENIQYF; CDR3nt: TGTGCCAGCAGCTTTGGGGCAGAAAACATTCAGTACTTC
j_gene: TRBJ2-7; len: 17; v_gene: TRBV9; abundance: -; d_gene: TRBD2; CDR3aa: CASSPTGWTSGRTEQYF; CDR3nt: TGTGCCAGCAGCCCTACCGGGTGGACTAGCGGGAGAACCGAGCAGTACTTC
j_gene: TRBJ1-3; len: 16; v_gene: TRBV14; abundance: -; d_gene: TRBD1; CDR3aa: CASSQVRGLSGNTIYF; CDR3nt: TGTGCCAGCAGCCAAGTCAGGGGGCTCTCTGGAAACACCATATATTTT
j_gene: TRBJ2-3; len: 14; v_gene: TRBV7-8; abundance: -; d_gene: TRBD2; CDR3aa: CASSLVATSARRYF; CDR3nt: TGTGCCAGCAGCTTAGTAGCCACTAGCGCGCGCCGGTATTTT
j_gene: TRBJ2-1; len: 16; v_gene: TRBV4-1; abundance: once; d_gene: TRBD1; CDR3aa: CASSQGEGQGDNEQFF; CDR3nt: TGCGCCAGCAGCCAAGGGGAGGGACAGGGCGACAATGAGCAGTTCTTC
j_gene: TRBJ2-1; len: 13; v_gene: TRBV6-1; abundance: -; d_gene: TRBD2; CDR3aa: CASSLAGLNEQFF; CDR3nt: TGTGCCAGCAGCCTAGCGGGCTTAAATGAGCAGTTCTTC
j_gene: TRBJ2-7; len: 14; v_gene: TRBV21-1; abundance: few; d_gene: -; CDR3aa: CASSAVLNTHEQYF; CDR3nt: TGTGCCAGCAGCGCCGTTCTTAACACCCACGAGCAGTACTTC
j_gene: TRBJ2-1; len: 17; v_gene: TRBV4-2; abundance: -; d_gene: TRBD2; CDR3aa: CASSPSQAGGHYNEQFF; CDR3nt: TGTGCCAGCAGCCCCAGTCAGGCGGGAGGTCACTACAATGAGCAGTTCTTC
j_gene: TRBJ2-5; len: 16; v_gene: TRBV28; abundance: -; d_gene: TRBD1; CDR3aa: CASSSMDRGDVETQYF; CDR3nt: TGTGCCAGCAGTTCCATGGACAGGGGCGATGTAGAGACCCAGTACTTC
j_gene: TRBJ2-3; len: 15; v_gene: TRBV30; abundance: -; d_gene: TRBD2; CDR3aa: CACGLAGRGTDTQYF; CDR3nt: TGTGCCTGCGGACTAGCGGGACGGGGCACAGATACGCAGTATTTT
j_gene: TRBJ1-2; len: 10; v_gene: TRBV9; abundance: -; d_gene: TRBD1; CDR3aa: CASSGQGQTF; CDR3nt: TGTGCCAGCAGCGGACAGGGACAAACCTTC